This TCR beta chain appears in the sequencing data of a study of blood T cell repertoires in COVID-19. As for the study in general: PBMCs, B-cell-depleted T cells, or T cells provided the cDNA or gDNA that made up the material.

There are 16 residues in the CDR3. The V segment lost 4 bases and the J segment 2 bases; nucleotides outside the gene matches: 8. Germline CDR1 SGHNT, CDR2 YYREEE (reference sequence). The repertoire was sequenced with immunoSEQ multiplex PCR; TCRdb's copy has only in-frame clones and lacks some. This sample has 330,000 or so clones; more than 70% occur once, and the top ten carry 0.85% to 1.3%. Before they entered the study, exposed participants had met a COVID-19 case within 2 weeks. The sample comprised PBMCs or T cells enriched from blood (not recorded which). The genes are TRBV5-4 and TRBJ2-7; 11 nucleotides align to TRBD2. This TCR was recovered from a woman younger than 45 who had been exposed to COVID-19. CDR3 sequence: CASSRATSGSPYEQYF. The CDR3 DNA reads TGTGCCAGCAGCCGAGCCACTAGCGGGAGCCCCTACGAGCAGTACTTC.